This TCR beta chain was recovered during a study of tumor-infiltrating lymphocytes in primary liver carcinoma. Study at large: Surgical resection was the treatment these patients received for primary liver carcinoma. General observations from the study: Top-250-clone fractions were significantly higher in tumors than in blood (p = 0.039).

The researchers obtained blood RNA from unsorted whole blood and also extracted germline DNA. Before surgery, 3.5 to 4.5 milliliters of EDTA blood were taken. The CDR3 contains 16 residues. The V gene's germline CDR1 is SGHRS and CDR2 YFSETQ. Trimming removed 0 bases from V and 7 bases from J; junction bases left unmatched: 10. With about 470 ng total RNA as template and a constant-region primer, TCR beta cDNA was made. Generation of the TCR beta libraries relied on three nested multiplex PCR rounds using slightly modified ARM-PCR. Primers for the first two PCR rounds were TRBV1-TRBV30 forward primers and a C-beta reverse primer (roughly 10 cycles per round). MiXCR, run by TCRdb on the multiplex PCR reads, gives a single entry per CDR3 protein. The sample contains approximately 340,000 distinct CDR3 sequences, almost 65% of which appear only once. Regarding this clonotype: What it recognizes is unknown.

The sequencing input was peripheral blood. This clonotype was sampled from a man in his forties with primary liver carcinoma and hepatitis B virus infection. The V gene is TRBV5-1, the J gene TRBJ2-1; 7 nucleotides match TRBD2. The CDR3 nucleotides are TGCGCCAGCAGCTTGGTAAGCGGGATTCAAGAGAATGAGCAGTTCTTC. Translating it yields CASSLVSGIQENEQFF. The whole variable domain, filled in from reference TRBV5-1 and TRBJ2-1, reads KAGVTQTPRYLIKTRGQQVTLSCSPISGHRSVSWYQQTPGQGLQFLFEYFSETQRNKGNFPGRFSGRQFSNSRSEMNVSTLELGDSALYLCASSLVSGIQENEQFFGPGTRLTVL.